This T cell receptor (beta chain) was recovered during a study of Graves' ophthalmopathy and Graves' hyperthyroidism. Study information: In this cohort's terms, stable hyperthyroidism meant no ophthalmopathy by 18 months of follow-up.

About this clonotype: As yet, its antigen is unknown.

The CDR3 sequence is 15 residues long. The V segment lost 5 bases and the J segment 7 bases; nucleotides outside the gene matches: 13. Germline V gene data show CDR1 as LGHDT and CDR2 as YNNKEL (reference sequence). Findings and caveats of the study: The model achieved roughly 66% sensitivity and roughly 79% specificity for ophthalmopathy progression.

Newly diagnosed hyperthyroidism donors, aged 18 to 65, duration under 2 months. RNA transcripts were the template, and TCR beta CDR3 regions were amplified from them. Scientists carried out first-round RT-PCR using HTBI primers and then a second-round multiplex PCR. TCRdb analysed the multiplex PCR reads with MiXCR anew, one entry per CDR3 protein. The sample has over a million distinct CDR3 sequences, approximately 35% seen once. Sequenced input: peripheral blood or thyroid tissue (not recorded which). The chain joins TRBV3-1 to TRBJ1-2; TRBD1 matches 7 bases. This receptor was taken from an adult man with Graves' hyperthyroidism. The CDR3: CASSGSNDRASGYTF. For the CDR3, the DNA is TGTGCCAGCAGCGGCAGCAACGACAGGGCCAGTGGCTACACCTTC.